This is a list of T cell receptor beta chains from one sample in a study of cytomegalovirus exposure and HLA in healthy donors. Sequencing used immunoSEQ multiplex PCR; TCRdb keeps in-frame clones, though not all of them. This table holds roughly 200,000 clones, around 81% found once. The sequenced sample consisted of PBMCs. All receptors come from a woman between 18 and 29 years old in good health and CMV-seropositive. The conserved cysteine and the conserved F or W are not part of the CDR3 here. The order of the fields is J gene, V gene, CDR3 protein.

j_gene: TRBJ2-3
v_gene: TRBV5-1
CDR3aa: ASSEVVQGVPDTQY

j_gene: TRBJ1-2
v_gene: TRBV9
CDR3aa: ASSVATDYGYT

j_gene: TRBJ2-7
v_gene: TRBV5-1
CDR3aa: ASSLRGIHEQY

j_gene: TRBJ1-2
v_gene: TRBV2
CDR3aa: ASILDRGLYGYT

j_gene: TRBJ2-5
v_gene: TRBV6-1
CDR3aa: ASSDWLEWETQY

j_gene: TRBJ1-5
v_gene: TRBV6-1
CDR3aa: ASSLPGAAQPQH

j_gene: TRBJ2-7
v_gene: TRBV19
CDR3aa: ASRGTGAYREQY

j_gene: TRBJ1-1
v_gene: TRBV19
CDR3aa: ASSPGQGNTEAF

j_gene: TRBJ1-4
v_gene: TRBV28
CDR3aa: ASSPGTGLKEKLF

j_gene: TRBJ1-5
v_gene: TRBV18
CDR3aa: ATTTGGNNQPQH

j_gene: TRBJ2-5
v_gene: TRBV10-3
CDR3aa: AISDLAGGPAKETQY